This is a list of T cell receptor beta chains from one sample in a study of blood T cell repertoires in COVID-19. Sequenced by immunoSEQ multiplex PCR; TCRdb stores in-frame clones only, minus some. This table holds fewer than 130,000 clones, about 75% found once. Sequenced input: peripheral blood. The receptors shown here come from a woman older than 75 with active or convalescent COVID-19. The CDR3 runs from the conserved cysteine through the conserved F or W. D genes are given only for firm matches. Size is stated for part of the rows, as once, few or many counts, or as a class when the clone is expanded.

J gene	D gene	clone size	V gene	CDR3 protein	CDR3 DNA
TRBJ2-7	-	-	TRBV7-2	CASSLQATASEQYF	TGTGCCAGCAGCTTACAAGCGACCGCCAGTGAGCAGTACTTC
TRBJ1-5	TRBD1	-	TRBV19	CASSRQGSGQPQHF	TGTGCCAGTTCAAGACAGGGTTCCGGGCAGCCCCAGCATTTT
TRBJ2-1	TRBD2	many	TRBV5-4	CASSLRDWTSDRLEQFF	TGTGCCAGCAGCTTGAGGGACTGGACTAGCGATCGGCTTGAGCAGTTCTTC
TRBJ2-5	-	-	TRBV6-5	CASSSEGGRVTQYF	TGTGCCAGCAGTTCTGAAGGGGGGAGGGTGACCCAGTACTTC
TRBJ2-7	TRBD2	-	TRBV5-1	CASSSMASGNDEQYF	TGCGCCAGCAGCTCGATGGCTAGCGGGAATGACGAGCAGTACTTC
TRBJ1-2	-	few	TRBV29-1	CSVREFNYGYTF	TGCAGCGTCCGGGAATTTAACTATGGCTACACCTTC
TRBJ2-7	-	-	TRBV9	CASSVQDSSYEQYF	TGTGCCAGCAGCGTTCAGGACAGCTCCTACGAGCAGTACTTC
TRBJ2-3	-	-	TRBV2	CASSEDGGFFTDTQYF	TGTGCCAGCAGTGAAGATGGGGGGTTCTTCACAGATACGCAGTATTTT
TRBJ2-1	-	-	TRBV5-1	CASSEDSKPYNEQFF	TGCGCCAGCAGCGAGGACAGCAAACCCTACAATGAGCAGTTCTTC
TRBJ2-1	-	once	TRBV28	CASNSAGGYNEQFF	TGTGCCAGTAACAGTGCCGGAGGGTACAATGAGCAGTTCTTC
TRBJ2-7	TRBD1	-	TRBV4-2	CASSQDSARGFPYEQYF	TGTGCCAGCAGCCAAGATAGTGCCAGGGGGTTCCCCTACGAGCAGTACTTC
TRBJ2-1	TRBD2	-	TRBV2	CASGEASGANEQFF	TGTGCCAGCGGTGAGGCTAGCGGGGCGAATGAGCAGTTCTTC
TRBJ2-3	TRBD2	-	TRBV28	CAGGRAGTDTQYF	TGTGCTGGCGGGAGGGCCGGGACAGATACGCAGTATTTT
TRBJ1-5	TRBD1	-	TRBV14	CASSQAGGSGNQPQHF	TGTGCCAGCAGCCAAGCAGGGGGCTCGGGCAATCAGCCCCAGCATTTT
TRBJ1-1	-	few	TRBV27	CASQTGRGGTEAFF	TGTGCCAGCCAAACTGGAAGGGGGGGCACTGAAGCTTTCTTT
TRBJ2-3	TRBD2	-	TRBV5-1	CASSSPTSGTTDTQYF	TGCGCCAGCAGCTCGCCGACTAGCGGGACCACAGATACGCAGTATTTT
TRBJ2-3	-	-	TRBV7-9	CASSPRVGADTQYF	TGTGCCAGCAGCCCCCGCGTCGGGGCAGATACGCAGTATTTT
TRBJ2-1	TRBD2	once	TRBV7-3	CASSPRLAGGNEQFF	TGTGCCAGCAGCCCGAGACTAGCGGGAGGCAATGAGCAGTTCTTC
TRBJ1-2	TRBD1	-	TRBV4-3	CASSQTGVYGYTF	TGCGCCAGCAGCCAAACAGGGGTGTATGGCTACACCTTC
TRBJ1-1	-	-	TRBV21-1	CASSFFSRDRAHHLQLNTEAFF	TGTGCCAGCAGCTTTTTTTCCCGGGACAGGGCCCACCACCTACAGTTGAACACTGAAGCTTTCTTT
TRBJ2-2	-	-	TRBV5-1	CASSQDSNTGELFF	TGCGCCAGCAGCCAGGACAGTAACACCGGGGAGCTGTTTTTT
TRBJ2-5	TRBD1	-	TRBV2	CASRDRGLETQYF	TGTGCCAGCAGGGACAGGGGGCTGGAGACCCAGTACTTC
TRBJ1-3	TRBD1	-	TRBV5-1	CASSLGGQSVLGNTIYF	TGCGCCAGCAGCTTGGGGGGACAGAGTGTACTGGGAAACACCATATATTTT
TRBJ1-1	TRBD1	-	TRBV2	CASSEAGQGMRAFF	TGTGCCAGCAGTGAAGCGGGACAGGGGATGCGAGCTTTCTTT
TRBJ2-1	-	-	TRBV27	CASSFSQGSYNEQFF	TGTGCCAGCAGTTTTAGTCAGGGGTCCTACAATGAGCAGTTCTTC
TRBJ2-1	TRBD2	once	TRBV3-1/TRBV3-2	CASRGGRSSYNEQFF	TGTGCCAGCAGAGGCGGGAGATCCTCCTACAATGAGCAGTTCTTC
TRBJ1-2	TRBD1	-	TRBV4-1	CASSQDEWEGQGRGYTF	TGCGCCAGCAGCCAAGATGAATGGGAGGGACAGGGTCGCGGCTACACCTTC
TRBJ1-2	-	few	TRBV12-3/TRBV12-4	CASSLSSRYTF	TGTGCCAGCAGTTTGTCAAGCAGGTACACCTTC
TRBJ2-7	TRBD1	-	TRBV2	CASTTGTYEQYF	TGTGCCAGCACGACAGGGACCTACGAGCAGTACTTC
TRBJ1-1	TRBD1	once	TRBV6-6	CASKNPGQGGPEAFF	TGTGCCAGCAAAAACCCGGGACAGGGTGGACCTGAAGCTTTCTTT
TRBJ1-2	-	-	TRBV6-2/TRBV6-3	CASSYLVTSGGYTF	TGTGCCAGCAGTTACTTGGTCACTTCGGGGGGCTACACCTTC
TRBJ2-7	TRBD2	-	TRBV19	CASSGRIGAGAYEQYF	TGTGCCAGTAGTGGCAGGATTGGGGCGGGGGCCTACGAGCAGTACTTC
TRBJ1-5	TRBD1	-	TRBV7-8	CASSTDRDQPQHF	TGTGCCAGCAGCACCGACAGGGACCAGCCCCAGCATTTT
TRBJ1-1	-	-	TRBV29-1	CSGVGGDTEAFF	TGCAGCGGTGTTGGGGGGGACACTGAAGCTTTCTTT
TRBJ2-5	-	-	TRBV28	CASSQGRETQYF	TGTGCCAGCAGTCAGGGTAGGGAGACCCAGTACTTC
TRBJ2-1	-	-	TRBV14	CASSRVGGSYNEQFF	TGTGCCAGCAGCCGGGTAGGGGGCTCCTACAATGAGCAGTTCTTC
TRBJ2-3	TRBD1	-	TRBV7-3	CASSLFGTLDRQTDTQYF	TGTGCCAGCAGCTTATTTGGGACACTGGACAGGCAGACAGATACGCAGTATTTT
TRBJ2-1	TRBD2	few	TRBV27	CASSLLSSGAYNEQFF	TGTGCCAGCAGTTTATTAAGTAGCGGGGCCTACAATGAGCAGTTCTTC
TRBJ2-1	-	-	TRBV11-3	CASSLVGDSYNEQFF	TGTGCCAGCAGCTTAGTAGGGGATTCCTACAATGAGCAGTTCTTC
TRBJ2-1	TRBD2	-	TRBV15	CATSTLAGPLSEQFF	TGTGCCACCAGCACGTTAGCGGGGCCTCTCAGCGAGCAGTTCTTC
TRBJ2-3	TRBD1	-	TRBV4-3	CASSQPPGTVSTDTQYF	TGCGCCAGCAGCCAACCCCCGGGGACAGTTAGCACAGATACGCAGTATTTT
TRBJ2-1	TRBD1	-	TRBV2	CASSFWTGRSYNEQFF	TGTGCCAGCAGCTTCTGGACAGGGCGGTCCTACAATGAGCAGTTCTTC